A selection of T cell receptor beta chains follows, all from one sample in a study of cytomegalovirus exposure and HLA in healthy donors. Using immunoSEQ multiplex PCR, the repertoire was profiled, and TCRdb retains in-frame clones only, with some absent. The sample consists of 150,000 to 250,000 clones, around 76% of them appearing once. The sequenced sample consisted of PBMCs. The receptors here all came from a man between 25 and 39 years old in good health and CMV-seronegative. CDR3s include the opening cysteine and the closing phenylalanine or tryptophan. The D gene is left open where the match is weak. Some rows have no size entry. The others give once, few or many, or a class for an expanded clone.

j_gene	v_gene	abundance	d_gene	CDR3aa	CDR3nt
TRBJ2-1	TRBV9	.	TRBD2	CASSGGLANYNEQFF	TGTGCCAGCAGCGGTGGACTAGCCAATTACAATGAGCAGTTCTTC
TRBJ2-1	TRBV15	.	TRBD1	CATSERPPGTGIYNEQFF	TGTGCCACCAGCGAGCGGCCGCCAGGGACAGGGATATACAATGAGCAGTTCTTC
TRBJ2-3	TRBV28	.	TRBD1	CASSSPTYRQGSDTQYF	TGTGCCAGCAGTTCCCCCACGTACAGACAGGGTTCGGATACGCAGTATTTT
TRBJ2-1	TRBV29-1	.	TRBD2	CSVEGTSGGTYNEQFF	TGCAGCGTTGAAGGGACTAGCGGGGGCACCTACAATGAGCAGTTCTTC
TRBJ1-5	TRBV5-1	.	.	CASSQDLSQPQHF	TGCGCCAGCAGCCAGGACTTAAGCCAGCCCCAGCATTTT
TRBJ1-4	TRBV19	.	.	CASSIPTEGEKLFF	TGTGCCAGTAGTATACCAACGGAGGGGGAAAAACTGTTTTTT
TRBJ1-3	TRBV29-1	.	.	CSVGGTGKGGNTIYF	TGCAGCGTCGGAGGAACAGGGAAAGGTGGAAACACCATATATTTT
TRBJ2-1	TRBV11-2	.	TRBD2	CASSFGLAGEDEQFF	TGTGCCAGCAGCTTTGGACTAGCGGGAGAAGATGAGCAGTTCTTC
TRBJ2-7	TRBV5-4	.	.	CASSLAPPGDVYEQYF	TGTGCCAGCAGCTTGGCCCCCCCGGGAGATGTTTACGAGCAGTACTTC
TRBJ1-5	TRBV5-1	.	TRBD1	CASSETGAIYQPQHF	TGCGCCAGCAGCGAGACAGGGGCGATATATCAGCCCCAGCATTTT
TRBJ2-1	TRBV27	.	TRBD2	CASSSKTSRYSYNEQFF	TGTGCCAGCAGTTCGAAGACTAGCCGCTACTCCTACAATGAGCAGTTCTTC
TRBJ2-7	TRBV7-9	once	.	CASSYISGEQYF	TGTGCCAGCAGCTACATTTCGGGCGAGCAGTACTTC
TRBJ1-1	TRBV6-5	.	TRBD1	CASSYTPQGADTEAFF	TGTGCCAGCAGTTATACCCCCCAGGGGGCGGACACTGAAGCTTTCTTT
TRBJ2-1	TRBV7-9	.	TRBD2	CASSLSGRANEQFF	TGTGCCAGCAGCCTTAGCGGGAGGGCCAATGAGCAGTTCTTC
TRBJ2-3	TRBV28	.	TRBD2	CASSSGRSTDTQYF	TGTGCCAGCAGTAGCGGGAGGAGCACAGATACGCAGTATTTT
TRBJ1-4	TRBV7-9	.	TRBD1	CASSFGQGATNEKLFF	TGTGCCAGCAGCTTCGGACAGGGGGCAACTAATGAAAAACTGTTTTTT
TRBJ2-7	TRBV5-1	.	.	CASSLGGLSYEQYF	TGCGCCAGCAGCTTGGGCGGGCTCTCCTACGAGCAGTACTTC
TRBJ2-2	TRBV6-1	.	TRBD1	CASRNRGMNTGELFF	TGTGCCAGCAGAAACAGGGGCATGAACACCGGGGAGCTGTTTTTT
TRBJ2-7	TRBV13	.	.	CASSLEGLSYEQYF	TGTGCCAGCAGCTTAGAGGGGTTATCCTACGAGCAGTACTTC
TRBJ2-7	TRBV28	.	TRBD2	CASSEGLAMAYEQYF	TGTGCCAGCAGTGAAGGACTAGCGATGGCCTACGAGCAGTACTTC
TRBJ2-7	TRBV7-6	.	TRBD2	CASSLGLAGAGEQYF	TGTGCCAGCAGCTTAGGACTAGCGGGAGCGGGCGAGCAGTACTTC
TRBJ2-2	TRBV19	once	.	CASSISLGGTGELFF	TGTGCCAGTAGTATTAGTTTGGGGGGCACCGGGGAGCTGTTTTTT
TRBJ1-4	TRBV28	.	TRBD1	CASSTGQDINEKLFF	TGTGCCAGCAGTACGGGACAGGACATTAATGAAAAACTGTTTTTT
TRBJ2-3	TRBV2	.	.	CASIGTSRCTDTQYF	TGTGCCAGCATAGGGACTTCCAGGTGCACAGATACGCAGTATTTT
TRBJ1-2	TRBV6-5	.	.	CASSYSTGSQGYTF	TGTGCCAGCAGTTACTCGACAGGCTCCCAAGGCTACACCTTC
TRBJ1-6	TRBV5-6	.	.	CASSADYSPLHF	TGTGCCAGCAGCGCGGATTATTCACCCCTCCACTTT
TRBJ2-7	TRBV28	.	.	CASREHKGVMYF	TGTGCCAGCAGAGAGCATAAGGGGGTTATGTACTTC
TRBJ1-1	TRBV14	few	.	CASSEKRVPNAEAFF	TGTGCCAGCAGCGAAAAGCGGGTCCCTAACGCTGAAGCTTTCTTT
TRBJ1-2	TRBV7-9	.	TRBD1	CASSFPGQNNYGYTF	TGTGCCAGCAGCTTTCCGGGACAGAATAACTATGGCTACACCTTC
TRBJ2-7	TRBV27	.	.	CASSLGGLEQYF	TGTGCCAGCAGCCTAGGCGGACTCGAGCAGTACTTC
TRBJ2-7	TRBV28	.	TRBD2	CASRTSGRSYEQYF	TGTGCCAGCAGGACTAGCGGGCGCTCCTACGAGCAGTACTTC
TRBJ2-1	TRBV6-5	.	.	CAVREGGDNEQFF	TGTGCCGTCAGAGAAGGGGGGGACAATGAGCAGTTCTTC
TRBJ1-2	TRBV7-2	.	.	CASSFSGGRKGYTF	TGTGCCAGCAGCTTCAGCGGGGGAAGGAAGGGCTACACCTTC
TRBJ2-1	TRBV7-2	.	TRBD2	CACRVAGGHSGHNEQFF	TGTGCCTGTAGAGTGGCGGGAGGGCATTCGGGGCACAATGAGCAGTTCTTC
TRBJ2-7	TRBV19	.	TRBD2	CASSIAASGIYEQYF	TGTGCCAGTAGTATAGCGGCTAGCGGAATCTACGAGCAGTACTTC